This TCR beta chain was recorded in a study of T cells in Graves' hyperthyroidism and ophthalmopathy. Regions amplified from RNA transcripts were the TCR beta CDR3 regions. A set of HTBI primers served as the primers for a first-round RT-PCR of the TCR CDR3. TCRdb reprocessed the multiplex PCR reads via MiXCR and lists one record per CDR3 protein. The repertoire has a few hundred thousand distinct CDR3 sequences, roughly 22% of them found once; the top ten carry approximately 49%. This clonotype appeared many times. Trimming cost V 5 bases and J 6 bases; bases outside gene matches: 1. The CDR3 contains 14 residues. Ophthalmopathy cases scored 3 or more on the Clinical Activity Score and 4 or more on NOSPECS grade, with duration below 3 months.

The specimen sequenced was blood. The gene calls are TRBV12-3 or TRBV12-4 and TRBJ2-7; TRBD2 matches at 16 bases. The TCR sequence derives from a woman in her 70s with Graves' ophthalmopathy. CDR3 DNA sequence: TGTGCCAGCAGTGGGACTAGCGGGAGGGGCGAGCAGTACTTC. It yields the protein CASSGTSGRGEQYF.